Each of the 12 T cell receptor beta chains below was sequenced from the same sample in a study of graft-versus-host responses after intestinal transplantation. Their recognized antigens are unknown. Some clones are missing from TCRdb's copy, which holds only in-frame ones; the method was immunoSEQ multiplex PCR. This table holds over 45,000 clones, 90% to 95% found once. Source: unstimulated CD4+ T cells sorted from spleen or lymph node cells, taken before transplant. Receptor source: a human donor who was the organ donor for an intestinal transplant.

This clone came up a few times. The gene calls are TRBV5-1 and TRBJ1-3, with 7 bases identical to TRBD1. Germline lookup yields CDR1 SGHRS and CDR2 YFSETQ. V was clipped by 4 bases and J by 4 bases; unmatched bases: 5. The CDR3 is 14 residues long. CDR3 nucleotide sequence: TGCGCCAGCAGCGACAGGGCCCACGGAAACACCATATATTTT. This codes for CASSDRAHGNTIYF.

V and J are TRBV2 and TRBJ1-1; D may be TRBD1 (5 bases). The CDR3 sequence is 14 residues long. CDR1 and CDR2 (germline): SNHLY, FYNNEI. V was cut by 8 bases and J by 1 base, with 14 bases left in between. The CDR3 here is CASLSYGQNTEAFF. The CDR3 DNA follows: TGTGCCAGCTTATCTTACGGACAGAACACTGAAGCTTTCTTT.

The CDR3 here is CASSFVDAIDGYTF. CDR3 bases: TGCGCCAGCAGCTTCGTGGACGCGATCGATGGCTACACCTTC. The V gene is TRBV5-1, the J gene TRBJ1-2; D is unresolved. CDR3 length equals 14 residues. Germline V gives CDR1 SGHRS, CDR2 YFSETQ. Trimming pared 2 bases from V and 6 bases from J, leaving 14 bases between. The full variable domain, its missing parts supplied by reference TRBV5-1 and TRBJ1-2, is KAGVTQTPRYLIKTRGQQVTLSCSPISGHRSVSWYQQTPGQGLQFLFEYFSETQRNKGNFPGRFSGRQFSNSRSEMNVSTLELGDSALYLCASSFVDAIDGYTFGSGTRLTVV.

The V call is TRBV18, the J call TRBJ2-5, with TRBD2 matching over 11 bases. CDR3 size: 17 residues. Germline V gene lookup returns CDR1 KGHSH and CDR2 LQKENI. Trimming removed 3 bases from V and 2 bases from J; junction bases left unmatched: 8. The CDR3 spells CASSPKVLAGVQETQYF. CDR3 nucleotide sequence: TGTGCCAGCTCACCCAAGGTACTAGCGGGGGTTCAAGAGACCCAGTACTTC. The full variable domain, completed using reference TRBV18 and TRBJ2-5, is NAGVMQNPRHLVRRRGQEARLRCSPMKGHSHVYWYRQLPEEGLKFMVYLQKENIIDESGMPKERFSAEFPKEGPSILRIQQVVRGDSAAYFCASSPKVLAGVQETQYFGPGTRLLVL.

V and J are TRBV5-8 and TRBJ1-1; TRBD1 is a possible D gene (6 bases). This CDR3 is built from 18 residues. Per the germline V gene, CDR1 is SGHTS and CDR2 is YDEGEE. Between the trimmed V and J ends, which lost 1 base and 0 bases, there was a span of 19 bases. This chain's CDR3 is CASSLTMGGRIMNTEAFF. The DNA for the CDR3 is TGTGCCAGCAGCTTGACTATGGGGGGGCGCATCATGAACACTGAAGCTTTCTTT.

This chain connects TRBV5-5 to TRBJ2-5, with 11 nucleotides matching TRBD2. Germline loops: CDR1 SGHKS, CDR2 YYEKEE (reference sequence). Trimming took 0 bases from V and 4 from J; bases not matched to a gene: 5. There are 16 residues in the CDR3. The CDR3 sequence: CASSLASTSGVETQYF. DNA for the CDR3: TGTGCCAGCAGCTTGGCTTCGACTAGCGGGGTAGAGACCCAGTACTTC.

This clone has a handful of counts. V is TRBV5-1 and J is TRBJ2-7; tentatively, D is TRBD1 or TRBD2 (5 bases each). CDR3 size: 14 residues. V was shortened by 0 bases and J by 5 bases, with 12 bases between the two germline ends. The germline V gene has CDR1 SGHRS and CDR2 YFSETQ. Written as DNA, the CDR3 is TGCGCCAGCAGCTTGGGTAGCGCAGGGAACGAGCAGTACTTC. Amino acids: CASSLGSAGNEQYF.

The genes are TRBV5-1 and TRBJ1-2, with 11 positions matching TRBD1. In germline, CDR1 is SGHRS, CDR2 YFSETQ. The CDR3 is made up of 14 amino acids. Trimming cost V 4 bases and J 4 bases; bases outside gene matches: 3. The CDR3 DNA is TGCGCCAGCAGCCCTGGGACAGGGGGCTATGGCTACACCTTC. This gives the protein CASSPGTGGYGYTF.

The chain links TRBV27 to TRBJ2-7, with D possibly TRBD2 on 5 matching bases. Germline V CDR1 and CDR2: MNHEY, SMNVEV (reference sequence). Trimming took 4 bases from V and 0 from J, leaving 19 bases between them. This CDR3 contains 17 residues. This chain's CDR3 is CASSWLPTRGSSYEQYF. CDR3 sequence (DNA): TGTGCCAGCAGTTGGCTCCCAACCCGGGGATCCTCCTACGAGCAGTACTTC.

The chain uses TRBV19 and TRBJ2-3, with TRBD2 identical over 8 bases. CDR3 size: 15 residues. The V gene end was trimmed by 3 bases and the J gene end by 8 bases; junction bases not matched to a gene: 10. Germline CDR1 is LNHDA and CDR2 is SQIVND (reference sequence). The CDR3, as DNA: TGTGCCAGTAGTATGGTAACGGGGGGGCCGGTTACGCAGTATTTT. It specifies CASSMVTGGPVTQYF.

J is TRBJ1-2 and V is TRBV11-2; 7 nucleotides align to TRBD1. The V segment lost 2 bases and the J segment 4 bases; nucleotides outside the gene matches: 4. The CDR3 has 14 amino acids. The V gene's germline CDR1 is SGHAT and CDR2 FQNNGV. For the CDR3, the DNA is TGTGCCAGCAGCTTAACAGGGGTCCCCTATGGCTACACCTTC. It codes for CASSLTGVPYGYTF.

This sequence joins TRBV5-6 and TRBJ2-5; TRBD1 aligns across 10 bases. This CDR3 contains 16 residues. The germline V gene encodes CDR1 SGHDT and CDR2 YYEEEE. The V and J ends lost 0 bases and 6 bases, in that order; junction bases with no gene match: 8. In nucleotides, the CDR3 is TGTGCCAGCAGCTTGGTCGGACAGGGGGTCATGAAGACCCAGTACTTC. It encodes CASSLVGQGVMKTQYF.